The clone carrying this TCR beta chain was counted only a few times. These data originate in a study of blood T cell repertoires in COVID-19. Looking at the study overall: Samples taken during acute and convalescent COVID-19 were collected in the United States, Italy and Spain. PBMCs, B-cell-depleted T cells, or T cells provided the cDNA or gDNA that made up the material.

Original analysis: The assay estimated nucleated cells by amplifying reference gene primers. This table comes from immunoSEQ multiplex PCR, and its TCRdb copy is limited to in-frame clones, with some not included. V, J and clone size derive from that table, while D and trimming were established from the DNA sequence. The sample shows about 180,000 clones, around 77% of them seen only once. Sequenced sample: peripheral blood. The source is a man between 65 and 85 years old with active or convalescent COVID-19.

CDR3 region: CASSLWGQAYEQYF. The CDR3 coding sequence is TGTGCCAGCAGCTTGTGGGGCCAAGCCTACGAGCAGTACTTC. The V and J genes are TRBV11-2 and TRBJ2-7, with a possible D match to TRBD1 (5 bases). The CDR3 runs 14 residues. Germline V CDR1 and CDR2: SGHAT, FQNNGV. V gave up 3 bases and J gave up 2 bases, with 11 bases separating them.